The sequence of this T cell receptor beta chain was determined in a study of response to subunit inactivated influenza vaccine. The CDR3 loop spans 13 amino acids. The germline V gene has CDR1 ENHRY and CDR2 SYGVKD. Trimming pared 9 bases from V and 0 bases from J, leaving 11 bases between. TCRdb reprocessed the RT-PCR reads via MiXCR and lists one record per CDR3 protein. Here the sample spans fewer than 600,000 distinct CDR3 sequences, approximately 7.7% being singletons. This receptor was identified in a man aged 50-75 years who received an inactivated influenza vaccine. This specimen was PBMCs from blood, taken 23 to 25 months after vaccination. The chain carries TRBV10-3 and TRBJ1-1; D is possibly TRBD1 (5 bases). CDR3 region: CAIRQKLNTEAFF. DNA for the CDR3: TGTGCCATTAGACAGAAATTGAACACTGAAGCTTTCTTT.